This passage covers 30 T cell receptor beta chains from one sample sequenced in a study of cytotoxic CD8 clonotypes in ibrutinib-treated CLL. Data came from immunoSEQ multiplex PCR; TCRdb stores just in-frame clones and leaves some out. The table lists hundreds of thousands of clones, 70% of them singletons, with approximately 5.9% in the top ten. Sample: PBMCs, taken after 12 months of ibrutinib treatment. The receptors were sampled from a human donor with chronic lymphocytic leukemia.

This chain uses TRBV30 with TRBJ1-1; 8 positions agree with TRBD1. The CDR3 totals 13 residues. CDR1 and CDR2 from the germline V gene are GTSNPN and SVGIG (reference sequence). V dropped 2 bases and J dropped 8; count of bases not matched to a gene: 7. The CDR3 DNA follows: TGTGCCTGGAGTTTGGGACAGGTCCACGAAGCTTTCTTT. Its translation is CAWSLGQVHEAFF.

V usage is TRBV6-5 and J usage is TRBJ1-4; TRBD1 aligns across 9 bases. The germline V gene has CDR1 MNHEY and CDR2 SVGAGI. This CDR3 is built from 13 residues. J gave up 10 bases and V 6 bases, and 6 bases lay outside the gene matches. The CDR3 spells CASSPTGQGKLFF. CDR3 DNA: TGTGCCAGCAGCCCAACGGGACAGGGAAAACTGTTTTTT.

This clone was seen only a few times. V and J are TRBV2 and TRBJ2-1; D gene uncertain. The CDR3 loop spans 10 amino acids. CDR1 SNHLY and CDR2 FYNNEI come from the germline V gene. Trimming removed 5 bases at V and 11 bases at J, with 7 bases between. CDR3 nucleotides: TGTGCCAGCAGTAATAGAAAGCAGTTCTTC. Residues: CASSNRKQFF.

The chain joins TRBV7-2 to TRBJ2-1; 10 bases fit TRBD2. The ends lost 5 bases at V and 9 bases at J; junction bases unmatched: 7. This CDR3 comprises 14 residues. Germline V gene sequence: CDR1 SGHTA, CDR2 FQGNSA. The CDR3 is CASSELAGVFEQFF. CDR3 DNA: TGTGCCAGCAGCGAGCTAGCGGGAGTATTTGAGCAGTTCTTC. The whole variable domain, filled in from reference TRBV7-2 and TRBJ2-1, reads GAGVSQSPSNKVTEKGKDVELRCDPISGHTALYWYRQSLGQGLEFLIYFQGNSAPDKSGLPSDRFSAERTGGSVSTLTIQRTQQEDSAVYLCASSELAGVFEQFFGPGTRLTVL.

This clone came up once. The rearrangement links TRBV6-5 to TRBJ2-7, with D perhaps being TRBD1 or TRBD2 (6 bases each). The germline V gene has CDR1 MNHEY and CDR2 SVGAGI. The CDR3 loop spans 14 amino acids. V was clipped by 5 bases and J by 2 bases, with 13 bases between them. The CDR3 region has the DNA TGTGCCAGCAGTGAGGGGGGACCAACCTACGAGCAGTACTTC. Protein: CASSEGGPTYEQYF.

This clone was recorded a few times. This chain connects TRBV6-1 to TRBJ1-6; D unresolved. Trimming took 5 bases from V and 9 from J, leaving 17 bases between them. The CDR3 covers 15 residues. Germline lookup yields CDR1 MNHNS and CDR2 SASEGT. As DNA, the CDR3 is TGTGCCAGCAGTCTCTCGGGCCGCCCGTTTTCACCCCTCCACTTT. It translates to CASSLSGRPFSPLHF.

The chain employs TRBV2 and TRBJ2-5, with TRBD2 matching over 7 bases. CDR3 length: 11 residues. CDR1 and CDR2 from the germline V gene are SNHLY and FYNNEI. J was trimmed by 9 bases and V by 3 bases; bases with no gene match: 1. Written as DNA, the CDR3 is TGTGCCAGCAGTGAGGGGAGGGCCCAGTACTTC. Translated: CASSEGRAQYF.

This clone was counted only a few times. CDR3 coding DNA: TGCGCCAGCAGCCAAAGCAGGGACTATGGCTACACCTTC. It is translated as CASSQSRDYGYTF. The rearrangement uses TRBV4-3 and TRBJ1-2; D may be TRBD1 (5 bases). V dropped 2 bases and J dropped 3 bases, with 7 bases sitting between them. Germline V lookup: CDR1 LGHNA, CDR2 YSLEER. There are 13 residues in the CDR3.

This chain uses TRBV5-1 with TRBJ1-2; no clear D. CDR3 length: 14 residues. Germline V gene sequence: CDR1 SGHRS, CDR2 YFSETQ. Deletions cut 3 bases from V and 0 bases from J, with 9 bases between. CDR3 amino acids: CASSSSTANYGYTF. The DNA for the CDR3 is TGCGCCAGCAGCTCATCAACAGCTAACTATGGCTACACCTTC.

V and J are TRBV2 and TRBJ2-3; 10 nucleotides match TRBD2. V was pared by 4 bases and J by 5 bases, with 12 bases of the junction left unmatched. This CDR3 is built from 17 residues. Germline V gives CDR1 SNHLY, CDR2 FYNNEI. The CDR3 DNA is TGTGCCAGCAGTGGAGTGGGAGCGGGGGGGCCGGGAGATACGCAGTATTTT. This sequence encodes CASSGVGAGGPGDTQYF. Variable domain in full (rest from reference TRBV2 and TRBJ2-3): EPEVTQTPSHQVTQMGQEVILRCVPISNHLYFYWYRQILGQKVEFLVSFYNNEISEKSEIFDDQFSVERPDGSNFTLKIRSTKLEDSAMYFCASSGVGAGGPGDTQYFGPGTRLTVL.

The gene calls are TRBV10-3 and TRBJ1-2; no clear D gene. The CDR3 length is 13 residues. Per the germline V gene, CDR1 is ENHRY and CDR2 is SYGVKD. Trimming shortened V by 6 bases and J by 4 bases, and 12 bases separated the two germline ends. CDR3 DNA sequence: TGTGCCATCAGCGACCCCGGGCCCTATGGCTACACCTTC. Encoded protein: CAISDPGPYGYTF.

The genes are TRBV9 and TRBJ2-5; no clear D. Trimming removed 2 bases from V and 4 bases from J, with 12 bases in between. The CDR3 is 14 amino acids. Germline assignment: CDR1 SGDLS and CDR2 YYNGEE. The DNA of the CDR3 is TGTGCCAGCAGCGTTTTAGCTGGCTCAGAGACCCAGTACTTC. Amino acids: CASSVLAGSETQYF.

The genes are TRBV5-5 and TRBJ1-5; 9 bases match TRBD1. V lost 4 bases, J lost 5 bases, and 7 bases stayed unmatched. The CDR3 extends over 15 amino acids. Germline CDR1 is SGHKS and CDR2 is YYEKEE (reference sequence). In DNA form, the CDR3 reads TGTGCCAGCAGCCCGGACAGGGGAGGGGATCAGCCCCAGCATTTT. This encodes CASSPDRGGDQPQHF.

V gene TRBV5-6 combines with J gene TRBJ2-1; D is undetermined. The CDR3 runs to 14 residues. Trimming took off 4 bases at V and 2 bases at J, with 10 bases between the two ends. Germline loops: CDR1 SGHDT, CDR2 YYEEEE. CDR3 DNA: TGTGCCAGCAGCCACCGAAGGGCCTACAATGAGCAGTTCTTC. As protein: CASSHRRAYNEQFF.

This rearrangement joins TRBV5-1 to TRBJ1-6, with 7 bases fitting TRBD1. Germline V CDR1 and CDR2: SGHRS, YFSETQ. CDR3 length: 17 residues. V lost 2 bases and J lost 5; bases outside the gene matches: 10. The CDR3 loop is CASSLRPQGGNNSPLHF. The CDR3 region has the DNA TGCGCCAGCAGCTTAAGGCCCCAGGGGGGGAATAATTCACCCCTCCACTTT.

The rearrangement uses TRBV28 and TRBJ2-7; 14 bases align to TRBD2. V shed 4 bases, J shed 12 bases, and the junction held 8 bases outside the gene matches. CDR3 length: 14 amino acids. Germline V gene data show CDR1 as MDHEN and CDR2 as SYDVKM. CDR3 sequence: CASSWAGTSGSRYF. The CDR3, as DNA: TGTGCCAGCAGTTGGGCAGGGACTAGCGGGAGCAGGTACTTC.

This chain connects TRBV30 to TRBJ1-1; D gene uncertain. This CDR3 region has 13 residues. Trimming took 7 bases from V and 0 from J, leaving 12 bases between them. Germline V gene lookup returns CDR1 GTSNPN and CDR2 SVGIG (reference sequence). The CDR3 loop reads CAYKREMNTEAFF. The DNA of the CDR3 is TGTGCCTACAAGCGGGAAATGAACACTGAAGCTTTCTTT.

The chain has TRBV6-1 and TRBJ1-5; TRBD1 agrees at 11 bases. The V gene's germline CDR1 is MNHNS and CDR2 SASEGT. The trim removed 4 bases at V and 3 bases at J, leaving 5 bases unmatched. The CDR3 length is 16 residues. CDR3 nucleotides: TGTGCCAGCAGTGGGCCAGGACAGGGGGCCAATCAGCCCCAGCATTTT. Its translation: CASSGPGQGANQPQHF.

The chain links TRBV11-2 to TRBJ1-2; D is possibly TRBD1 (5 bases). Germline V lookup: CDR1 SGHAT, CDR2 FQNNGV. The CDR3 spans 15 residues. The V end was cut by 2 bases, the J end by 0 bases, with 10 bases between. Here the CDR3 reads CASSLSAGANYGYTF. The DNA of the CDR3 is TGTGCCAGCAGCTTAAGCGCGGGGGCTAACTATGGCTACACCTTC.

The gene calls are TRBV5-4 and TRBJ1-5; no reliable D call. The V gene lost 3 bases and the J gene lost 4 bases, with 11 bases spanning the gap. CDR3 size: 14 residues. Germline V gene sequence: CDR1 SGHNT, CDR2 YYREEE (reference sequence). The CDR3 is CASSWWNSNQPQHF. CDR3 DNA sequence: TGTGCCAGCAGCTGGTGGAACAGTAATCAGCCCCAGCATTTT.

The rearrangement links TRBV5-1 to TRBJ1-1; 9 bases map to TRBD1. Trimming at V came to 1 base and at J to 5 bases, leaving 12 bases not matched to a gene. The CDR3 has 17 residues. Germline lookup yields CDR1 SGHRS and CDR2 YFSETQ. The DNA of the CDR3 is TGCGCCAGCAGCTTGCTCAGTACAGGGGGCGCATTGACTGAAGCTTTCTTT. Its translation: CASSLLSTGGALTEAFF.

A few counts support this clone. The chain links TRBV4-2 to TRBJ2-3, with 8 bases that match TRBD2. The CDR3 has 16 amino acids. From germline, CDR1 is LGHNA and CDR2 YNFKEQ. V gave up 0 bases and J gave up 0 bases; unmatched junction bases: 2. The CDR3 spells CASSQDRGGSTDTQYF. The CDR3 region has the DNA TGTGCCAGCAGCCAAGATCGGGGGGGCAGCACAGATACGCAGTATTTT.

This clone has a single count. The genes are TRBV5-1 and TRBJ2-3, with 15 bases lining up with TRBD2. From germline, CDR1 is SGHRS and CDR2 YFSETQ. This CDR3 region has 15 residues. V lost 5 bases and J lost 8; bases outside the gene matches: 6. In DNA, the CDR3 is TGCGCCAGCAGACATGGGACTAGCGGGAGGACTACGCAGTATTTT. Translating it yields CASRHGTSGRTTQYF.

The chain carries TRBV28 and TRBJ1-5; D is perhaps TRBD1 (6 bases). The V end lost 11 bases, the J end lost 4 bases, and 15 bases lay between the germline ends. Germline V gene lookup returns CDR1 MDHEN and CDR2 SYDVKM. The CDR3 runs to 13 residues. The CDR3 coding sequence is TGTGCCTGCGACAGGCCTTATAATCAGCCCCAGCATTTT. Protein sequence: CACDRPYNQPQHF.

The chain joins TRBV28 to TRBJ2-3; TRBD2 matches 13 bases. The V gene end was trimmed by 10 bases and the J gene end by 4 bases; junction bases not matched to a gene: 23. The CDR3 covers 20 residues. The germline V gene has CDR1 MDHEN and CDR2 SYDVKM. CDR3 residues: CATQFGGWRLAGGSSDTQYF. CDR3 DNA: TGTGCCACCCAGTTTGGTGGTTGGAGACTAGCGGGGGGCTCGTCAGATACGCAGTATTTT.

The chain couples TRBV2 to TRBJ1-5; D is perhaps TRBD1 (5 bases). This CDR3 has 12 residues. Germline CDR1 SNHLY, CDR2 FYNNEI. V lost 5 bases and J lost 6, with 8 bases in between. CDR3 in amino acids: CASSQGTQPQHF. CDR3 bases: TGTGCCAGCAGTCAGGGCACTCAGCCCCAGCATTTT.

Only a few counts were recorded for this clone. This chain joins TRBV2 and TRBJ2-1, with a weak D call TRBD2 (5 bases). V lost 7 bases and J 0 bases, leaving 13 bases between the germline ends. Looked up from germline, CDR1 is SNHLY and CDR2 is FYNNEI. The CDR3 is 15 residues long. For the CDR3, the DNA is TGTGCCAGCACCCGCGGAGAGGGCTCCTACAATGAGCAGTTCTTC. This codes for CASTRGEGSYNEQFF.

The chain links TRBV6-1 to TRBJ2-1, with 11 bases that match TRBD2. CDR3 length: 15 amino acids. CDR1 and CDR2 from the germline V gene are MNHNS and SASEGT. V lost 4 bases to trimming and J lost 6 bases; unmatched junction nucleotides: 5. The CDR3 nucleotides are TGTGCCAGCAGTGGGGGACTAGCGGTTTTCAATGAGCAGTTCTTC. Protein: CASSGGLAVFNEQFF.

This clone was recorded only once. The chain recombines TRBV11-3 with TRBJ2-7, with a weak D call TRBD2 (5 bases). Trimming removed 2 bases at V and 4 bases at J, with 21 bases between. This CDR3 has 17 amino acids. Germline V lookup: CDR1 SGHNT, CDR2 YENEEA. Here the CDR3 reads CASSLPPESGGIYEQYF. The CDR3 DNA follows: TGTGCCAGCAGCTTACCCCCGGAGAGCGGTGGGATTTACGAGCAGTACTTC.

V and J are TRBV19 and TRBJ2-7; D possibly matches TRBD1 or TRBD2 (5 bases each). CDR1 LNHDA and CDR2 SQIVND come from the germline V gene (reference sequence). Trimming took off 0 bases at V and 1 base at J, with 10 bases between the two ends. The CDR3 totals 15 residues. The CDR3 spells CASSIEKGPSYEQYF. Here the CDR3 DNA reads TGTGCCAGTAGTATAGAAAAGGGACCTTCCTACGAGCAGTACTTC.